The 23 T cell receptor beta chains in this list originate from one sample, sequenced in a study of blood T cell repertoires in COVID-19. TCRdb's copy holds only in-frame clones and misses some; the assay was immunoSEQ multiplex PCR. The sample carries about 59,000 clones, roughly 80% recorded once. The sample consisted of peripheral blood. The receptors originated from a human donor in a cohort sampled during active COVID-19.

This clone has at least ten counts. The chain has TRBV6-2 or TRBV6-3 and TRBJ1-5, with D unresolved. V dropped 4 bases and J dropped 6 bases, with 7 bases sitting between them. Germline CDR1 and CDR2: MNHEY and SVGEGT. This CDR3 is 12 amino acids long. The CDR3 nucleotides read TGTGCCAGCAGTTCCTTCCTTCAGCCCCAGCATTTT. Its translation is CASSSFLQPQHF.

The chain has TRBV28 and TRBJ1-5, with TRBD1 matching over 9 bases. This CDR3 comprises 17 residues. Unmatched junction bases numbered 7, after V lost 0 bases and J lost 4 bases. From germline, CDR1 is MDHEN and CDR2 SYDVKM. This CDR3 reads CASSLWGPTGGNQPQHF. The CDR3 nucleotides read TGTGCCAGCAGTTTATGGGGCCCGACAGGGGGGAATCAGCCCCAGCATTTT.

The genes are TRBV3-1 (or the pseudogene TRBV3-2) and TRBJ1-2, with unresolved D. This CDR3 is 19 amino acids long. CDR1 and CDR2 from the germline V gene are LGHDT and YNNKEL (reference sequence). V lost 1 base and J lost 3, with 24 bases in between. CDR3 nucleotide sequence: TGTGCCAGCAGCCAAGTTTGTGGCGAGGGTGTGGTCTGGGACTATGGCTACACCTTC. Its protein is CASSQVCGEGVVWDYGYTF.

The chain employs TRBV19 and TRBJ2-5, with 13 bases aligning to TRBD2. Germline V gene data show CDR1 as LNHDA and CDR2 as SQIVND (reference sequence). This CDR3 is built from 15 residues. J was trimmed by 5 bases and V by 4 bases; bases with no gene match: 4. The CDR3 region has the DNA TGTGCCAGTAGTACGGGACTAGCGGGACGGGAGACCCAGTACTTC. This translates into CASSTGLAGRETQYF.

There are a few counts of this clone. The chain links TRBV6-5 to TRBJ1-2; 7 nucleotides line up with TRBD1. CDR3 size: 15 residues. The V segment lost 6 bases and the J segment 1 base; nucleotides outside the gene matches: 8. The germline gives CDR1 MNHEY, CDR2 SVGAGI. The CDR3 here is CASRGPGQINYGYTF. In DNA, the CDR3 is TGTGCCAGCAGAGGCCCGGGACAGATTAACTATGGCTACACCTTC.

This clone occurred a few times. The chain combines TRBV21-1 with TRBJ2-5; the table gives TRBD1 as D, unverified against the DNA. TRBV21-1 represents a pseudogene. This CDR3 spans 14 amino acids. This CDR3 reads CASSKSQGVETQYF. In DNA form, the CDR3 reads TGTGCCAGCAGCAAGTCACAGGGAGTCGAGACCCAGTACTTC.

V usage is TRBV30 and J usage is TRBJ1-5; 8 nucleotides agree with TRBD1. The CDR3 totals 13 residues. With V trimmed by 3 bases and J by 4 bases, 2 bases remained unmatched. The germline CDR1 and CDR2 sequences are GTSNPN and SVGIG (reference sequence). The CDR3 DNA reads as TGTGCCTGGAGACAGGGGGGGAATCAGCCCCAGCATTTT. Protein: CAWRQGGNQPQHF.

V gene TRBV18 combines with J gene TRBJ2-7, with 9 bases matching TRBD2. Germline V gives CDR1 KGHSH, CDR2 LQKENI. V lost 0 bases to trimming and J lost 5 bases; unmatched junction nucleotides: 2. The CDR3 runs to 14 residues. The CDR3 nucleotides read TGTGCCAGCTCACCACCCGTAGCGGGAGACGAGCAGTACTTC. This codes for CASSPPVAGDEQYF.

The chain has TRBV24-1 and TRBJ2-7, with D perhaps matching TRBD1 (6 bases). The germline V gene encodes CDR1 KGHDR and CDR2 SFDVKD. V lost 5 bases to trimming and J lost 2 bases, with 12 bases between them. The CDR3 spans 14 residues. The chain's CDR3 is CATSAAGAPYEQYF. CDR3 DNA: TGTGCCACCAGTGCGGCAGGGGCCCCCTACGAGCAGTACTTC.

The chain has TRBV5-5 and TRBJ1-3; 7 nucleotides line up with TRBD1. The CDR3 totals 14 residues. The junction had 4 bases not matched to a gene; V was cut back by 4 bases and J by 3 bases. Germline CDR1 SGHKS, CDR2 YYEKEE (reference sequence). Here the CDR3 reads CASSVGTDGNTIYF. CDR3 in DNA: TGTGCCAGCAGCGTAGGGACAGATGGAAACACCATATATTTT.

The chain has TRBV6-5 and TRBJ1-3; D not resolved. Trimming took off 2 bases at V and 2 bases at J, with 10 bases between the two ends. The germline V gene encodes CDR1 MNHEY and CDR2 SVGAGI. The CDR3 length is 15 residues. In DNA, the CDR3 is TGTGCCAGCAGTTACCACGAGGGTACTGGAAACACCATATATTTT. Amino acids: CASSYHEGTGNTIYF.

J is TRBJ2-7 and V is TRBV4-3; TRBD2 matches at 11 bases. J lost 4 bases, V lost 0 bases, and 11 bases had no gene match. This CDR3 spans 18 amino acids. CDR1 and CDR2 (germline): LGHNA, YSLEER. CDR3 protein: CASSQDLPSGRSQYEQYF. CDR3 DNA sequence: TGCGCCAGCAGCCAAGACTTGCCTAGCGGGAGGTCGCAGTACGAGCAGTACTTC.

This clone was seen more than once but under ten times. V usage is TRBV5-1 and J usage is TRBJ1-3, with a weak D call TRBD1 (6 bases). CDR1 is SGHRS, CDR2 YFSETQ, per germline. This CDR3 is 15 amino acids long. The ends were cut back, 4 bases at V and 0 bases at J, with 11 bases in the middle. The CDR3 bases are TGCGCCAGCAGCATATCAGGGGACTCTGGAAACACCATATATTTT. Translated, it gives CASSISGDSGNTIYF.

The chain is built from TRBV9 and TRBJ2-7; TRBD1 matches 12 bases. The germline V gene has CDR1 SGDLS and CDR2 YYNGEE. This CDR3 has 15 residues. V was clipped by 4 bases and J by 3 bases; unmatched bases: 5. CDR3 in DNA: TGTGCCAGCAGCCTTGGGACAGGGGGCCTCTACGAGCAGTACTTC. It yields the protein CASSLGTGGLYEQYF.

The rearrangement joins TRBV6-2 or TRBV6-3 to TRBJ2-3, with D possibly being TRBD1 (6 bases). Per germline, CDR1 MNHEY and CDR2 SVGEGT. V was clipped by 5 bases and J by 9 bases, with 18 bases between them. CDR3 length equals 14 residues. In DNA, the CDR3 is TGTGCCAGCAGTCATAGCCCCGGACAGTCGACGCAGTATTTT. It is translated as CASSHSPGQSTQYF.

The chain employs TRBV7-2 and TRBJ1-2; 9 bases match TRBD1. V was pared by 3 bases and J by 4 bases, with 3 bases of the junction left unmatched. This CDR3 has 14 residues. Germline lookup yields CDR1 SGHTA and CDR2 FQGNSA. As DNA, the CDR3 is TGTGCCAGCAGCTTTAAGGGACAGGGCTATGGCTACACCTTC. It yields the protein CASSFKGQGYGYTF. The whole variable domain, remainder taken from reference TRBV7-2 and TRBJ1-2, is GAGVSQSPSNKVTEKGKDVELRCDPISGHTALYWYRQSLGQGLEFLIYFQGNSAPDKSGLPSDRFSAERTGGSVSTLTIQRTQQEDSAVYLCASSFKGQGYGYTFGSGTRLTVV.

The chain combines TRBV16 with TRBJ2-4; tentative D call: TRBD2 (5 bases). Germline V CDR1 and CDR2: KGHSY, FQNENV. The CDR3 has 17 amino acids. With 3 bases removed from V and 0 bases from J, the gap between germline ends came to 15 bases. In DNA, the CDR3 is TGTGCCAGCAGCCACAGACCCGGGGTTCAAGCCAAAAACATTCAGTACTTC. This translates into CASSHRPGVQAKNIQYF.

V usage is TRBV20-1 and J usage is TRBJ2-7; 11 nucleotides align to TRBD2. Germline CDR1 and CDR2: DFQATT and SNEGSKA (reference sequence). There are 16 residues in the CDR3. J was trimmed by 2 bases and V by 3 bases; bases with no gene match: 9. CDR3 amino acids: CSASKATSGMAYEQYF. Written as DNA, the CDR3 is TGCAGTGCTAGTAAAGCGACTAGCGGGATGGCCTACGAGCAGTACTTC.

This clone was picked up one time. The chain links TRBV24-1 to TRBJ2-3, with 8 bases fitting TRBD2. Germline V gene data show CDR1 as KGHDR and CDR2 as SFDVKD. V lost 5 bases to trimming and J lost 6 bases; unmatched junction nucleotides: 9. The CDR3 contains 15 residues. The CDR3 DNA reads TGTGCCACCAGTGCCGCGGGAGGTGGGTCGGATACGCAGTATTTT. Translating it yields CATSAAGGGSDTQYF.

A single count supports this clone. The chain carries TRBV5-5 and TRBJ1-4, with 11 bases matching TRBD1. V trimming: 5 bases; J trimming: 8 bases; junction bases outside the gene matches: 8. Germline V lookup: CDR1 SGHKS, CDR2 YYEKEE (reference sequence). This CDR3 comprises 15 residues. In DNA, the CDR3 is TGTGCCAGCAGGTCGGAGTGGGACAGGGGGGAAAAACTGTTTTTT. Its translation: CASRSEWDRGEKLFF.

This rearrangement joins TRBV6-2 or TRBV6-3 to TRBJ1-4, with TRBD1 as a possible D gene (6 bases). Per the germline V gene, CDR1 is MNHEY and CDR2 is SVGEGT. With 0 bases removed from V and 11 bases from J, the gap between germline ends came to 13 bases. This CDR3 is 14 amino acids long. The CDR3 protein is CASSYSGTRVKLFF. The CDR3 bases are TGTGCCAGCAGTTACTCCGGGACACGGGTCAAACTGTTTTTT.

This clone was recorded once. The chain combines TRBV10-1 with TRBJ2-3, with TRBD2 matching 10 bases. CDR1 and CDR2 (germline): WNHNN, SYGVQD (reference sequence). V gave up 3 bases and J gave up 2 bases; unmatched junction bases: 5. The CDR3 loop spans 16 amino acids. As DNA, the CDR3 is TGCGCCAGCAGTGAATCACTAGCGGGAATCACAGATACGCAGTATTTT. This translates into CASSESLAGITDTQYF.

V and J are TRBV20-1 and TRBJ2-5; perhaps TRBD2 as D (5 bases). Trimming removed 3 bases at V and 5 bases at J, with 10 bases between. Germline V CDR1 and CDR2: DFQATT, SNEGSKA (reference sequence). This CDR3 is 12 amino acids long. CDR3 residues: CSASTGKETQYF. The CDR3 coding sequence is TGCAGTGCTAGTACCGGGAAGGAGACCCAGTACTTC.